A selection of T cell receptor beta chains follows, all from one sample in a study of T-cell reconstitution after alpha-beta-depleted transplantation in children. TCRdb processed the PCR reads anew with MiXCR; each CDR3 protein has one entry. The sample consists of hundreds of thousands of distinct CDR3 sequences, over 10% of them appearing once. The starting material was PBMCs, mostly from graft donor cells, obtained 360 days after TCRalphabeta/CD19-depleted stem cell transplant. The receptors were gathered from a male patient under 18 who had a stem cell transplant for acute myeloid leukemia, so the T cells may come from the graft donor. Both conserved end residues are part of each CDR3. The D gene is left open where the match is weak. A clone size is listed for some rows: how often the clone was seen (once, few, many), or a class if it is expanded.

d_gene,j_gene,abundance,v_gene,CDR3aa,CDR3nt
TRBD1,TRBJ1-1,many,TRBV2,CASSLDRGENTEAFF,TGTGCCAGCAGCCTGGACAGGGGGGAGAACACTGAAGCTTTCTTT
TRBD2,TRBJ2-1,many,TRBV3-1,CASSHGTSLYNEQFF,TGTGCCAGCAGCCATGGGACTAGCTTGTACAATGAGCAGTTCTTC
TRBD2,TRBJ2-1,-,TRBV3-1,CASSSRTSGRVHEQFF,TGTGCCAGCAGCTCCCGGACTAGCGGGAGGGTGCATGAGCAGTTCTTC
TRBD2,TRBJ2-1,-,TRBV20-1,CSAPSGRKSSYNEQFF,TGCAGTGCTCCTAGCGGGAGAAAGAGCTCCTACAATGAGCAGTTCTTC
-,TRBJ2-6,many,TRBV28,CATQGGPSPGANVLTF,TGTGCCACCCAGGGGGGCCCCTCTCCTGGGGCCAACGTCCTGACTTTC
TRBD1,TRBJ2-7,many,TRBV5-5,CASSIGRDRGSYEQYF,TGTGCCAGCAGCATTGGTCGGGACAGGGGTTCCTACGAGCAGTACTTC
TRBD2,TRBJ2-3,many,TRBV28,CASSSASGNSDTQYF,TGTGCCAGCAGTTCCGCTAGCGGGAACTCAGATACGCAGTATTTT
-,TRBJ2-1,few,TRBV9,CASSVNPGRSSSYNEQFF,TGTGCCAGCAGCGTTAACCCTGGGAGGTCCAGCTCCTACAATGAGCAGTTCTTC
TRBD2,TRBJ2-7,few,TRBV4-3,CASSQTIAGTYEQYF,TGCGCCAGCAGCCAGACCATAGCGGGGACTTACGAGCAGTACTTC
-,TRBJ2-7,few,TRBV6-2/TRBV6-3,CASRSMGSSYEQYF,TGTGCCAGCAGATCTATGGGGAGCTCCTACGAGCAGTACTTC
TRBD2,TRBJ2-1,few,TRBV7-3,CASSYRSGRSYNEQFF,TGTGCCAGCAGCTACCGAAGCGGGAGGTCCTACAATGAGCAGTTCTTC
-,TRBJ2-3,few,TRBV10-3,CAISESRLQLSTDTQYF,TGTGCCATCAGTGAGAGTAGGCTTCAGCTAAGCACAGATACGCAGTATTTT
-,TRBJ1-1,few,TRBV6-1,CASSPMDMNTEAFF,TGTGCCAGCAGCCCAATGGACATGAACACTGAAGCTTTCTTT
TRBD2,TRBJ2-3,-,TRBV6-2/TRBV6-3,CASSLPAGAADTQYF,TGTGCCAGCAGTCTCCCAGCGGGAGCAGCAGATACGCAGTATTTT
TRBD2,TRBJ2-7,-,TRBV7-8,CASSFDGRAFYEQYF,TGTGCCAGCAGCTTCGACGGGAGGGCCTTCTACGAGCAGTACTTC
-,TRBJ1-2,few,TRBV28,CASSFRRSRTASNYGYTF,TGTGCCAGCAGTTTCCGACGGTCCCGCACCGCCTCTAACTATGGCTACACCTTC
-,TRBJ2-7,-,TRBV28,CASSASEEAHEQYF,TGTGCCAGCAGTGCCTCGGAGGAGGCCCACGAGCAGTACTTC